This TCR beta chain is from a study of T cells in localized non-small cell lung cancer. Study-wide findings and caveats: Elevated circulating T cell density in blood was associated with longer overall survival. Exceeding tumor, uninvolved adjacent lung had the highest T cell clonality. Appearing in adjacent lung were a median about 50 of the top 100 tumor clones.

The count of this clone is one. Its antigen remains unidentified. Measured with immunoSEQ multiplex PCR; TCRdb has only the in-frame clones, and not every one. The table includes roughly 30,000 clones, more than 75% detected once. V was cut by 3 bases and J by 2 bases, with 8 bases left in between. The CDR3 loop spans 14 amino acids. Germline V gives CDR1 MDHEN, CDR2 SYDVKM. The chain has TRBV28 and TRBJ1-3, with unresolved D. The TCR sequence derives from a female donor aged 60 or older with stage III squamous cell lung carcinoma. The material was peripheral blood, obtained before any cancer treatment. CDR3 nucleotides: TGTGCCAGCAGTTTGGCGGGGACTGGAAACACCATATATTTT. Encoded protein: CASSLAGTGNTIYF.